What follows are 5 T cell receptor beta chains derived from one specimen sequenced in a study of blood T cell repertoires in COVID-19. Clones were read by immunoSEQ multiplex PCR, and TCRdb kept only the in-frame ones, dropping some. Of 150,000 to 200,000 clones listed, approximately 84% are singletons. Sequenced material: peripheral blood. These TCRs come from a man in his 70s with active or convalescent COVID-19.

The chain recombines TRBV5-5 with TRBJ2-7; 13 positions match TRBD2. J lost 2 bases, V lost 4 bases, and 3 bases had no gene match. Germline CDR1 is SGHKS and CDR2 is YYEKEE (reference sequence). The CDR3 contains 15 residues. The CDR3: CASSLGLAGTYEQYF. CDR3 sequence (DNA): TGTGCCAGCAGCCTGGGACTAGCGGGAACCTACGAGCAGTACTTC.

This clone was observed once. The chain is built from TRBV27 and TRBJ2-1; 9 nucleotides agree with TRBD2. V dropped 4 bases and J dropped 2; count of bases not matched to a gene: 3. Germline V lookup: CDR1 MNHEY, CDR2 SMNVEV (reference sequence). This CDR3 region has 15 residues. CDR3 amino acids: CASSSASGAYNEQFF. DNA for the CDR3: TGTGCCAGCAGTTCCGCTAGCGGGGCCTACAATGAGCAGTTCTTC.

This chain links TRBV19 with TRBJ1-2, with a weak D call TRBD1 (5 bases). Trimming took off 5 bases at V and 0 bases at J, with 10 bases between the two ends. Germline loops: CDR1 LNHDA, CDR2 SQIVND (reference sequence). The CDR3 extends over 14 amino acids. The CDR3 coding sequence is TGTGCCAGTAGTCGGGGGGTGACTAACTATGGCTACACCTTC. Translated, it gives CASSRGVTNYGYTF.

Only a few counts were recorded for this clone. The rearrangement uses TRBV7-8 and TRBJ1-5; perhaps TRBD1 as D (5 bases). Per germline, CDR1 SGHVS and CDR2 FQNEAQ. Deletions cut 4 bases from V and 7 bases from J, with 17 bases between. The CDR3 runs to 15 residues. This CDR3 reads CASSSPGGVRQPQHF. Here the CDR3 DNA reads TGTGCCAGCAGCTCCCCGGGGGGGGTGAGGCAGCCCCAGCATTTT.

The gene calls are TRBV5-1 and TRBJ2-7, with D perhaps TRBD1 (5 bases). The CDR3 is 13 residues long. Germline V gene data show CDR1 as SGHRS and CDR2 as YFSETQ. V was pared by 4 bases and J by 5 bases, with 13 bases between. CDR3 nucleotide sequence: TGCGCCAGCAGCCTAGAAGGGGTTGACGAGCAGTACTTC. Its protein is CASSLEGVDEQYF.